The clone carrying this TCR beta chain was detected once. V dropped 1 base and J dropped 7 bases, with 13 bases sitting between them. The CDR3 loop spans 14 amino acids. Per germline, CDR1 MGHRA and CDR2 YSYEKL. This sample is part of a study of control samples from healthy donors and cancer patients. Profiling relied on immunoSEQ multiplex PCR, and the TCRdb table lists in-frame clones only, not all of them. The sample contains 70,000 to 85,000 clones, about nine tenths of which appear only once. The source is a middle-aged man in good health. The sequencing sample was made of blood. The chain joins TRBV4-1 to TRBJ1-2; a weak D match, TRBD1 (5 bases). Here the CDR3 DNA reads TGCGCCAGCAGCCAAGGACCGTCAAGGGGTGGCTACACCTTC. Its translation: CASSQGPSRGGYTF.